This TCR beta chain was identified during a study of beta chain features in type 1 diabetes. Background on the study: Analysis included more than 90 million sorted cells drawn from all samples.

This CDR3 is built from 15 residues. Germline V gene data show CDR1 as SNHLY and CDR2 as FYNNEI. V lost 2 bases and J 2 bases, leaving 12 bases between the germline ends. Stem cell-like memory, regulatory, central memory and naive CD4+ cells were sorted via CD45RO/CCR7/CD25/CD127/CD95/CD27. Study-wide results and limits: Type 1 diabetes patients had TCRB CDR3s that were shorter (moderately but significantly so) in all four CD4+ subsets. Any HLA effect on TCRB rearrangement was left unresolved by small sub-analyses.

This clone has a handful of counts. Its antigen is unknown. Expressed TCRB transcripts were sequenced, since all the RNA that had been isolated was reverse transcribed. Profiling relied on immunoSEQ multiplex PCR, and the TCRdb table lists in-frame clones only, not all of them. The sample lists some 350,000 clones, around 10% occurring once. The receptor's source is a man aged 25-45 years with type 1 diabetes. The rearrangement links TRBV2 to TRBJ2-5, with D possibly TRBD2 on 5 matching bases. The material sequenced was central memory CD4+ T cells from blood. CDR3 DNA: TGTGCCAGCAGTGAAAATCGCGGGCCTCAAGAGACCCAGTACTTC. It encodes CASSENRGPQETQYF.